Below, one TCR beta chain is given with its context. The data belong to a study of blood T cell repertoires in COVID-19. About the study: The origin of the acute and convalescent COVID-19 samples was the United States, Italy and Spain. From T cells, B-cell-depleted T cells, or PBMCs came the material, which was cDNA or gDNA.

With 6 bases removed from V and 2 bases from J, the gap between germline ends came to 14 bases. Germline CDR1 is LNHDA and CDR2 is SQIVND (reference sequence). The CDR3 consists of 16 residues. Produced via immunoSEQ multiplex PCR; TCRdb's table is partial and in-frame only. The sample holds approximately 210,000 clones; approximately 81% are singletons and the top ten take approximately 20%. The specimen was peripheral blood. The chain employs TRBV19 and TRBJ2-6; the D is unclear. The TCR was taken from a man aged 30 to 39 with active or convalescent COVID-19. CDR3 nucleotides: TGTGCCAGTAGCCACCTTGGTGGCCCTGGGGCCAACGTCCTGACTTTC. Amino acids: CASSHLGGPGANVLTF.